This T cell receptor (beta chain) is from a study of PD-1 blockade in classical Hodgkin lymphoma. Trimming left V 2 bases short and J 7 bases short, with 14 bases between. Germline V gene sequence: CDR1 KGHSH, CDR2 LQKENI. There are 14 residues in the CDR3. The sample's time point: cycle 4 day 1 (C4D1), after 6 weeks of nivolumab. Every single patient, without exception, relapsed after autologous stem cell transplantation, and brentuximab vedotin exposure varied. By magnetic negative selection, CD4+ T cells were purified from thawed PBMCs. Generated by immunoSEQ multiplex PCR, the TCRdb table keeps only in-frame clones and is missing some. The top ten hold 0.8% to 1% of the sample, which has under 15,000 clones, about four fifths seen once. Note on this clone: The antigen is not known.

Whole-study findings and limits: The study reported lower baseline TCR diversity in newly diagnosed patients than in healthy donors. The repertoire differences lack a defined cause, possibly disease activity or prior therapy.

The V gene is TRBV18, the J gene TRBJ1-2; tentative D call: TRBD1 (5 bases). This material consisted of CD4+ T cells from blood, taken before the fourth cycle of nivolumab. This clonotype originated in a human donor with classical Hodgkin lymphoma. CDR3: CASSPAQGQGGYTF. CDR3 in DNA: TGTGCCAGCTCACCAGCGCAAGGGCAGGGTGGCTACACCTTC.